This T cell receptor beta chain was identified during a study of T cells in Graves' hyperthyroidism and ophthalmopathy. The study's findings and limits: In the analysis, a 13 V-J model separated ophthalmopathy from stable hyperthyroidism.

From germline, CDR1 is SQVTM and CDR2 ANQGSEA. The CDR3 length is 13 residues. V shed 4 bases and J shed 4 bases, with 11 bases lying between them. Authors of the study amplified TCR beta CDR3 regions from RNA transcripts. With the HTBI primer set, the TCR CDR3 went through a first round of RT-PCR. TCRdb used MiXCR to reprocess the multiplex PCR reads, holding one entry per CDR3 protein. The table lists about 420,000 distinct CDR3 sequences, approximately 15% of them singletons, with roughly 8% in the top ten. Over 18 months, lack of ophthalmopathy progression marked Graves' hyperthyroidism as stable. Diagnosis rested on symptoms, serum thyroxine and TRAb, thyroid ultrasound, and orbital computed tomography. This clonotype has just a few counts. The antigen remains unidentified.

The clonotype comes from a woman between 18 and 29 years old with Graves' hyperthyroidism. The sequencing input was blood. This chain uses TRBV29-1 with TRBJ1-3; D possibly corresponds to TRBD1 (5 bases). The CDR3 is CSVVPGNGNTIYF. Here the CDR3 DNA reads TGCAGCGTTGTCCCAGGGAACGGAAACACCATATATTTT.